This entry lists 29 T cell receptor beta chains sequenced from one sample in a study of OX40 agonist ivuxolimab in advanced cancers. Here immunoSEQ multiplex PCR was the method, and the copy in TCRdb shows in-frame clones only, minus some. This sample has under 55,000 clones; less than 90% occur once, and the top ten carry approximately 6.8%. The sequences come from CD4+ or CD8+ T cells sorted from blood, collected in a trial of the OX40 agonist ivuxolimab. The receptors here all came from an adult with an advanced solid tumor such as melanoma, head and neck, liver or kidney cancer.

This clone was observed a handful of times. The V call is TRBV6-5, the J call TRBJ2-7; D assignment may be TRBD1 or TRBD2 (5 bases each). The V gene's germline CDR1 is MNHEY and CDR2 SVGAGI. The CDR3 consists of 12 residues. V gave up 2 bases and J gave up 6 bases, with 8 bases separating them. In DNA, the CDR3 is TGTGCCAGCAGTTACGTTGGGGGCGAGCAGTACTTC. It encodes CASSYVGGEQYF.

The V gene is TRBV11-3, the J gene TRBJ2-1, with 13 nucleotides matching TRBD2. The CDR3 loop spans 14 amino acids. CDR1 is SGHNT and CDR2 is YENEEA in the germline V gene. V trimming: 5 bases; J trimming: 11 bases; junction bases outside the gene matches: 6. In DNA, the CDR3 is TGTGCCAGCAGCATGGGACTAGCGGGGCGCCAGCAGTTCTTC. Translated: CASSMGLAGRQQFF.

The V call is TRBV5-1, the J call TRBJ2-3, with 12 nucleotides matching TRBD2. The CDR3 covers 16 residues. V lost 4 bases, J lost 5 bases, and 8 bases stayed unmatched. CDR1 is SGHRS and CDR2 is YFSETQ in the germline V gene. The CDR3 nucleotides are TGCGCCAGCAGCAAAGGACTAGCGGGGTCGGGAGATACGCAGTATTTT. Translating gives CASSKGLAGSGDTQYF.

V gene TRBV25-1 combines with J gene TRBJ2-2, with TRBD2 matching 7 bases. With V trimmed by 5 bases and J by 6 bases, 9 bases remained unmatched. This CDR3 has 15 amino acids. Germline V gene data show CDR1 as MGHDK and CDR2 as SYGVNS. Here the CDR3 reads CASSPFWGRAGELFF. CDR3 nucleotide sequence: TGTGCCAGCAGTCCGTTTTGGGGGAGGGCCGGGGAGCTGTTTTTT. The full variable domain, its missing parts supplied by reference TRBV25-1 and TRBJ2-2, is EADIYQTPRYLVIGTGKKITLECSQTMGHDKMYWYQQDPGMELHLIHYSYGVNSTEKGDLSSESTVSRIRTEHFPLTLESARPSHTSQYLCASSPFWGRAGELFFGEGSRLTVL.

This chain joins TRBV6-6 and TRBJ2-2; D is ambiguous. This CDR3 comprises 11 residues. Germline V gene lookup returns CDR1 MNHNY and CDR2 SVGAGI (reference sequence). V was cut by 6 bases and J by 6 bases, with 5 bases left in between. This chain's CDR3 is CASRTAGELFF. DNA of the CDR3: TGTGCCAGCAGAACGGCCGGGGAGCTGTTTTTT.

The chain links TRBV12-5 to TRBJ1-6, with D possibly matching TRBD1 (5 bases). Germline V lookup: CDR1 LGHNT, CDR2 FRNRAP. The CDR3 loop spans 14 amino acids. The CDR3 DNA sequence: TGTGCCTCATCCCCGGCAGGGTATAATTCACCCCTCCACTTT. This translates into CASSPAGYNSPLHF.

The chain combines TRBV6-6 with TRBJ1-1, with 10 positions matching TRBD1. V lost 5 bases to trimming and J lost 3 bases; unmatched junction nucleotides: 3. The CDR3 consists of 14 residues. CDR1 and CDR2 (germline): MNHNY, SVGAGI (reference sequence). The CDR3 DNA reads TGTGCCAGCAGTGGGGACAGGGGATACACTGAAGCTTTCTTT. This codes for CASSGDRGYTEAFF.

The chain couples TRBV5-1 to TRBJ2-7, with 7 bases identical to TRBD2. V shed 0 bases and J 5 bases; nucleotides not matched to a gene: 8. This CDR3 has 15 residues. From germline, CDR1 is SGHRS and CDR2 YFSETQ. The CDR3 coding sequence is TGCGCCAGCAGCTTGGGGCGGGGGTCCCGGGACGAGCAGTACTTC. Protein product: CASSLGRGSRDEQYF.

The chain recombines TRBV18 with TRBJ2-7, with a weak D call TRBD1 (5 bases). The CDR3 runs 14 residues. Germline CDR1 reads KGHSH; CDR2 reads LQKENI. V was shortened by 3 bases and J by 0 bases, with 9 bases between the two germline ends. The chain's CDR3 is CASSPTELSYEQYF. The CDR3 DNA sequence: TGTGCCAGCTCACCGACAGAGCTCTCCTACGAGCAGTACTTC.

V is TRBV6-5 and J is TRBJ2-6, with D possibly being TRBD2 (5 bases). Deletions cut 6 bases from V and 2 bases from J, with 11 bases between. Germline lookup yields CDR1 MNHEY and CDR2 SVGAGI. The CDR3 is made up of 15 amino acids. CDR3 DNA sequence: TGTGCCAGCAGCCCGGCCGGGGCTGGGGCCAACGTCCTGACTTTC. This codes for CASSPAGAGANVLTF.

The rearrangement uses TRBV5-1 and TRBJ2-5; maybe TRBD1 (6 bases). The J call may be wrong; the DNA end is better matched by TRBJ2-7. Germline values: CDR1 SGHRS, CDR2 YFSETQ. CDR3 length: 15 amino acids. The CDR3 DNA follows: TGCGCCAGCAGCTTGCAACAGGGAGTAGCCTACGAGCAGTACTTC. It specifies CASSLQQGVAYEQYF.

The chain combines TRBV5-1 with TRBJ2-2; D not resolved. Trimming pared 0 bases from V and 0 bases from J, leaving 6 bases between. CDR1 and CDR2 from the germline V gene are SGHRS and YFSETQ. This CDR3 has 15 residues. The CDR3 region has the DNA TGCGCCAGCAGCTTGGATGGTGCGAACACCGGGGAGCTGTTTTTT. It encodes CASSLDGANTGELFF.

The chain employs TRBV18 and TRBJ2-1; 9 positions agree with TRBD1. This CDR3 contains 16 residues. Germline CDR1 reads KGHSH; CDR2 reads LQKENI. V shed 3 bases and J 2 bases; nucleotides not matched to a gene: 5. DNA for the CDR3: TGTGCCAGCTCACCTCCCGGACAGGGGACCTACAATGAGCAGTTCTTC. This translates into CASSPPGQGTYNEQFF.

The chain employs TRBV15 and TRBJ1-4; the match to TRBD1 covers 9 bases. This CDR3 has 14 amino acids. V was clipped by 6 bases and J by 8 bases; unmatched bases: 7. CDR1 and CDR2 (germline): LNHNV, YYDKDF (reference sequence). The CDR3 sequence: CATRRDRDGEKLFF. CDR3 in DNA: TGTGCCACCAGAAGGGACAGGGACGGCGAAAAACTGTTTTTT. The full variable domain, its missing parts supplied by reference TRBV15 and TRBJ1-4, is DAMVIQNPRYQVTQFGKPVTLSCSQTLNHNVMYWYQQKSSQAPKLLFHYYDKDFNNEADTPDNFQSRRPNTSFCFLDIRSPGLGDTAMYLCATRRDRDGEKLFFGSGTQLSVL.

The chain is built from TRBV5-6 and TRBJ2-1; 9 nucleotides agree with TRBD2. Germline V CDR1 and CDR2: SGHDT, YYEEEE. This CDR3 region has 15 residues. Trimming took 0 bases from V and 7 from J; bases not matched to a gene: 5. This CDR3 is CASSLGGGALNEQFF. The CDR3 region has the DNA TGTGCCAGCAGCTTGGGCGGGGGGGCCTTGAATGAGCAGTTCTTC.

The chain joins TRBV6-6 to TRBJ2-7; D possibly matches TRBD1 or TRBD2 (5 bases each). Germline lookup yields CDR1 MNHNY and CDR2 SVGAGI (reference sequence). The CDR3 is 12 amino acids. Trimming took off 9 bases at V and 3 bases at J, with 12 bases between the two ends. The CDR3 protein is CASSRGDYEQYF. As DNA, the CDR3 is TGTGCCAGTTCTAGAGGGGACTACGAGCAGTACTTC.

The rearrangement links TRBV6-1 to TRBJ1-5; no clear D gene. Germline assignment: CDR1 MNHNS and CDR2 SASEGT. This CDR3 has 17 amino acids. Trimming removed 1 base at V and 5 bases at J, with 18 bases between. The CDR3 DNA sequence: TGTGCCAGCAGTGAAGATCCTAACGATGTGGGGTATCAGCCCCAGCATTTT. Protein product: CASSEDPNDVGYQPQHF.

J is TRBJ2-2 and V is TRBV10-2; TRBD2 matches at 7 bases. The length of the CDR3 is 13 residues. The V segment lost 8 bases and the J segment 3 bases; nucleotides outside the gene matches: 3. Germline V gives CDR1 WSHSY, CDR2 SAAADI. In DNA form, the CDR3 reads TGCGCCAGCCGGGGGGACTACACCGGGGAGCTGTTTTTT. Translation: CASRGDYTGELFF.

The chain recombines TRBV2 with TRBJ2-5, with 8 bases lining up with TRBD1. Per germline, CDR1 SNHLY and CDR2 FYNNEI. The CDR3 sequence is 14 residues long. The V gene end was trimmed by 4 bases and the J gene end by 2 bases; junction bases not matched to a gene: 3. CDR3 loop: CASSARDRQETQYF. The CDR3, as DNA: TGTGCCAGCAGTGCGAGGGACAGGCAAGAGACCCAGTACTTC.

CDR3 protein: CASSYSSLAGSHEQYF. CDR3 nucleotides: TGTGCCAGCAGTTACTCGTCTTTGGCGGGGTCCCACGAGCAGTACTTC. V usage is TRBV6-5 and J usage is TRBJ2-7, with a weak D call TRBD2 (6 bases). The germline V and J ends were trimmed by 0 bases and 5 bases, with 17 bases remaining between them. CDR1 is MNHEY and CDR2 is SVGAGI in the germline V gene. The CDR3 runs 16 residues.

This chain uses TRBV11-2 with TRBJ1-1; D possibly corresponds to TRBD1 (5 bases). V shed 3 bases and J shed 3 bases, with 11 bases lying between them. Germline CDR1 reads SGHAT; CDR2 reads FQNNGV. CDR3 length: 14 residues. The CDR3 bases are TGTGCCAGCAGCTTGCAGGGCGCGGACACTGAAGCTTTCTTT. Residues: CASSLQGADTEAFF. The entire variable domain, with the rest obtained from reference TRBV11-2 and TRBJ1-1, is as follows: EAGVAQSPRYKIIEKRQSVAFWCNPISGHATLYWYQQILGQGPKLLIQFQNNGVVDDSQLPKDRFSAERLKGVDSTLKIQPAKLEDSAVYLCASSLQGADTEAFFGQGTRLTVV.

The V call is TRBV6-4, the J call TRBJ2-1; D is possibly TRBD2 (5 bases). CDR1 and CDR2 (germline): MRHNA, SNTAGT. The CDR3 loop spans 16 amino acids. Trimming left V 0 bases short and J 3 bases short, with 12 bases between. The CDR3, as DNA: TGTGCCAGCAGTGACTCCTACCTCCGGGGCTACAATGAGCAGTTCTTC. Protein product: CASSDSYLRGYNEQFF.

V and J are TRBV27 and TRBJ2-7; perhaps TRBD1 as D (6 bases). This CDR3 is 15 amino acids long. Trimming shortened V by 7 bases and J by 0 bases, and 16 bases separated the two germline ends. Per the germline V gene, CDR1 is MNHEY and CDR2 is SMNVEV (reference sequence). The CDR3 sequence is CASKGDILRSYEQYF. Here the CDR3 DNA reads TGTGCCAGCAAGGGGGACATTCTCCGCTCCTACGAGCAGTACTTC.

This rearrangement joins TRBV28 to TRBJ1-4; weak D call: TRBD1 (6 bases). Germline CDR1 is MDHEN and CDR2 is SYDVKM. The CDR3 extends over 16 amino acids. Trimming left V 3 bases short and J 8 bases short, with 19 bases between. The CDR3 sequence: CASSLVRGTLGEKLFF. The DNA for the CDR3 is TGTGCCAGCAGTTTGGTCCGAGGGACATTGGGGGAAAAACTGTTTTTT.

This chain links TRBV2 with TRBJ1-6, with TRBD1 identical over 9 bases. The V gene's germline CDR1 is SNHLY and CDR2 FYNNEI. The CDR3 spans 16 residues. Trimming cost V 6 bases and J 7 bases; bases outside gene matches: 10. CDR3 coding DNA: TGTGCCAGCAGAGAACAGGGGGCGCTTGGGAATTCACCCCTCCACTTT. Translated: CASREQGALGNSPLHF.

The chain joins TRBV27 to TRBJ1-1; no reliable D call. Per the germline V gene, CDR1 is MNHEY and CDR2 is SMNVEV (reference sequence). V was shortened by 3 bases and J by 5 bases, with 16 bases between the two germline ends. This CDR3 is 15 amino acids long. Here the CDR3 DNA reads TGTGCCAGCAGTTTCCGGACGTCGCATATGACTGAAGCTTTCTTT. Translated, it gives CASSFRTSHMTEAFF.

There are a few counts of this clone. This chain joins TRBV30 and TRBJ1-2; D remains unclear. The germline CDR1 and CDR2 sequences are GTSNPN and SVGIG (reference sequence). The CDR3 length is 14 residues. The V gene lost 6 bases and the J gene lost 2 bases, with 16 bases spanning the gap. The CDR3 loop reads CACLRATANYGYTF. The CDR3 bases are TGTGCCTGTCTGAGGGCTACCGCAAACTATGGCTACACCTTC.

This rearrangement joins TRBV5-4 to TRBJ2-7; D possibly corresponds to TRBD2 (7 bases). CDR3 size: 14 residues. Germline lookup yields CDR1 SGHNT and CDR2 YYREEE (reference sequence). Trimming took off 0 bases at V and 6 bases at J, with 13 bases between the two ends. The CDR3: CASSLGAGGREQYF. CDR3 bases: TGTGCCAGCAGCTTGGGGGCCGGGGGGCGCGAGCAGTACTTC.

The rearrangement uses TRBV27 and TRBJ1-2, with no clear D. The germline gives CDR1 MNHEY, CDR2 SMNVEV (reference sequence). V shed 6 bases and J shed 4 bases, with 12 bases lying between them. The CDR3 totals 13 residues. The CDR3 DNA reads TGTGCCAGCAGAATAGGGCCAACCTATGGCTACACCTTC. It yields the protein CASRIGPTYGYTF.